These T cell receptor beta chains were read from a single sample in a study of blood T cell repertoires in COVID-19. Here immunoSEQ multiplex PCR was the method, and the copy in TCRdb shows in-frame clones only, minus some. The table includes around 220,000 clones, around nine tenths detected once. Sequenced: peripheral blood. These receptors were collected from a woman in her 40s who had recovered from COVID-19. The CDR3 runs from the conserved cysteine through the conserved F or W. A D gene is named only where the DNA matches it firmly.

J	D	V	CDR3
TRBJ1-2	-	TRBV30	CAWSAPGWGGDGYTF
TRBJ2-7	-	TRBV6-2/TRBV6-3	CASSRGWDEQYF
TRBJ2-1	TRBD1	TRBV9	CASSVAGTGDNEQFF
TRBJ2-5	TRBD2	TRBV18	CASSLGTSGLQETQYF
TRBJ2-5	TRBD1	TRBV19	CASSEGQRSQETQYF
TRBJ1-3	-	TRBV7-9	CASSLTLSGNTIYF
TRBJ2-7	TRBD2	TRBV25-1	CASSETSGAYEQYF
TRBJ1-5	-	TRBV10-2	CASRDSNQPQHF
TRBJ2-5	TRBD2	TRBV2	CASRPQGGTQTQYF
TRBJ2-1	TRBD2	TRBV4-3	CASSQGRGARFQFF
TRBJ1-2	-	TRBV19	CASTLDSQTPYGYTF
TRBJ1-2	-	TRBV6-5	CASSQREGVGGYTF
TRBJ2-3	-	TRBV19	CASKGQGLPDTQYF
TRBJ2-1	TRBD2	TRBV19	CASTRGLAGGTSYNEQFF
TRBJ2-3	TRBD2	TRBV10-2	CASRALAGGPTDTQYF
TRBJ2-5	-	TRBV19	CASSITGVQETQYF
TRBJ2-3	-	TRBV4-3	CASSQESLAKNTQYF
TRBJ1-5	-	TRBV7-8	CASSLSRTDSGNQPQHF